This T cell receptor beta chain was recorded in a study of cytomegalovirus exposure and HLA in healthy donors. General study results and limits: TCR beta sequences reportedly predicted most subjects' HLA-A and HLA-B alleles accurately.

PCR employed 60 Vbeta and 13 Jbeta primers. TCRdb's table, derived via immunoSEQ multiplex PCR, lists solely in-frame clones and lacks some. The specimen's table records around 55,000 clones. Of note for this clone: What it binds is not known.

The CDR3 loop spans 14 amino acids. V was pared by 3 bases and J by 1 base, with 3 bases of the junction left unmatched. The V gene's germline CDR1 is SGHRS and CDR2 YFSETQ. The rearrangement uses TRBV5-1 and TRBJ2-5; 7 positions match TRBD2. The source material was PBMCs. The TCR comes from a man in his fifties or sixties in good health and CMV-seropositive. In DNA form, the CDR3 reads TGCGCCAGCAGCTCGCGCGGGGGCCAAGAGACCCAGTACTTC. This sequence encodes CASSSRGGQETQYF.